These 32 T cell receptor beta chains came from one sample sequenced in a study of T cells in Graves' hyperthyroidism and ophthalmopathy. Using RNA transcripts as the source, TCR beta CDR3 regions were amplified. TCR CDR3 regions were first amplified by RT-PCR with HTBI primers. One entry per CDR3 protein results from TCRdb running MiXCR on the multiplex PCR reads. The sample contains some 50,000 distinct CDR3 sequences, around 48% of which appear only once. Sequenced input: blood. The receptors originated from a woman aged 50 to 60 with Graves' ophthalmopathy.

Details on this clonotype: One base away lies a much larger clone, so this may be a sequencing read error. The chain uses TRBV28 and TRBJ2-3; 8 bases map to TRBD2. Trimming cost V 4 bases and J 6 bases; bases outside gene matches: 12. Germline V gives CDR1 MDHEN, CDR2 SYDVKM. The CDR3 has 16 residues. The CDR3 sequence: CASSSSSSGDWDTQYF. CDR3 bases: TGTGCCAGCAGTTCCTCTAGTAGCGGGGATTGGGATACGCAGTATTTT. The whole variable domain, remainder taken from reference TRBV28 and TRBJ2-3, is DVKVTQSSRYLVKRTGEKVFLECVQDMDHENMFWYRQDPGLGLRLIYFSYDVKMKEKGDIPEGYSVSREKKERFSLILESASTNQTSMYLCASSSSSSGDWDTQYFGPGTRLTVL.

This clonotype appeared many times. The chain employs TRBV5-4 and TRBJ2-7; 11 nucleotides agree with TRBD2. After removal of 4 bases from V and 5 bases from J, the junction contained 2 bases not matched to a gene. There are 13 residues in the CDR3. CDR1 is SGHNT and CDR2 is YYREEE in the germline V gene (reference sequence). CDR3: CASSMGLADEQYF. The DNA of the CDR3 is TGTGCCAGCAGCATGGGACTAGCGGACGAGCAGTACTTC.

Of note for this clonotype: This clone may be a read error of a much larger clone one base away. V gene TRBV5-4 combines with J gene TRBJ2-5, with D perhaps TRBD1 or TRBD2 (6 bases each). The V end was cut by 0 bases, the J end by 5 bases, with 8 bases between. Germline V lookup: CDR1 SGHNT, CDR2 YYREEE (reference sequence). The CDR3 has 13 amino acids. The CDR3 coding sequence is TGTGCCAGCAGCTTGGGGGGGGCGGAGACCCAGTACTTC. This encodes CASSLGGAETQYF. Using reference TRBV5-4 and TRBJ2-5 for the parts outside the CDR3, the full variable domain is ETGVTQSPTHLIKTRGQQVTLRCSSQSGHNTVSWYQQALGQGPQFIFQYYREEENGRGNFPPRFSGLQFPNYSSELNVNALELDDSALYLCASSLGGAETQYFGPGTRLLVL.

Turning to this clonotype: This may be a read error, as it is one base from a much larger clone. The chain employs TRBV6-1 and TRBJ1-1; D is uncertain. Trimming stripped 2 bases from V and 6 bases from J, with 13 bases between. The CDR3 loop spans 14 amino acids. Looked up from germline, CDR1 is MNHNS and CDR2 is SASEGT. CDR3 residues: CASSEPRENAEAFF. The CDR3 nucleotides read TGTGCCAGCAGTGAACCTCGGGAAAACGCTGAAGCTTTCTTT.

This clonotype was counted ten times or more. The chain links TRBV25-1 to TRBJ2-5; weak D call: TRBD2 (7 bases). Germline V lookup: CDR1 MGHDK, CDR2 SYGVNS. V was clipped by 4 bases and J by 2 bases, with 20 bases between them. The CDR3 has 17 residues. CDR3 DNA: TGTGCCAGCAGTGTCCGAAGGGGGGGGGGTTGGCAAGAGACCCAGTACTTC. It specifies CASSVRRGGGWQETQYF.

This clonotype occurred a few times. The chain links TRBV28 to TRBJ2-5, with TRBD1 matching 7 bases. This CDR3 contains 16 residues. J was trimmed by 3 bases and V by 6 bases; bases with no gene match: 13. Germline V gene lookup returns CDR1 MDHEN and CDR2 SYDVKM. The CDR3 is CASSYVGQVGEETQYF. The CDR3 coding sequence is TGTGCCAGCAGCTACGTTGGACAGGTTGGGGAAGAGACCCAGTACTTC.

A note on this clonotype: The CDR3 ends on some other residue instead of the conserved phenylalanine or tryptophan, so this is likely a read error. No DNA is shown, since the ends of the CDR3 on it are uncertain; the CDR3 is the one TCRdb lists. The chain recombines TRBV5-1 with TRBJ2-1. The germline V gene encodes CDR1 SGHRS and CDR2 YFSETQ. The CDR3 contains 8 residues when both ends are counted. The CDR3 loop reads CASSLGPT.

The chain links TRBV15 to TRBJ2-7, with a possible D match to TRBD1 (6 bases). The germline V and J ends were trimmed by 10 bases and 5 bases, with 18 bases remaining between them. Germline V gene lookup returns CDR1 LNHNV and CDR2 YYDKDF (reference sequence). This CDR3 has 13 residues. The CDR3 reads CASRGRASNEQYF. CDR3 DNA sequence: TGTGCCAGCAGGGGACGAGCGAGTAACGAGCAGTACTTC.

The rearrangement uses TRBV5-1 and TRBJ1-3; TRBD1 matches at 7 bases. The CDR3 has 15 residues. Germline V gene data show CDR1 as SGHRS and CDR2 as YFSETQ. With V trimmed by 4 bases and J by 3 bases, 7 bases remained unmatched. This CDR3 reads CASSLSGDSGNTIYF. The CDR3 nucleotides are TGCGCCAGCAGCCTCTCCGGGGACAGTGGAAACACCATATATTTT.

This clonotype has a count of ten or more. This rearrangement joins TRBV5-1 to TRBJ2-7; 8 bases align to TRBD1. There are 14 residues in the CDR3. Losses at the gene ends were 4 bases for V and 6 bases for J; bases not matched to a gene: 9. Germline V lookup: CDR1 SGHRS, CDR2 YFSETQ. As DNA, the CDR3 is TGCGCCAGCAGCCTGACGCCAGGGGGCGCCGAGCAGTACTTC. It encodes CASSLTPGGAEQYF.

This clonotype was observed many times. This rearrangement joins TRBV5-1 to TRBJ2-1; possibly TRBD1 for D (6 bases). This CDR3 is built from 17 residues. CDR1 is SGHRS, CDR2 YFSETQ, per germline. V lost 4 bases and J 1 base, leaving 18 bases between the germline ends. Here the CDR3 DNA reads TGCGCCAGCAGCCCTTTTGGGCAGGGGAGATCCTACAATGAGCAGTTCTTC. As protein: CASSPFGQGRSYNEQFF.

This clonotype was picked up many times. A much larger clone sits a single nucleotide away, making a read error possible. The CDR3 is CSAHHGGYGYTF. The CDR3 DNA sequence: TGCAGTGCTCACCACGGGGGGTATGGCTACACCTTC. V is TRBV20-1 and J is TRBJ1-2, with TRBD1 as a possible D gene (5 bases). The germline CDR1 and CDR2 sequences are DFQATT and SNEGSKA (reference sequence). The CDR3 is 12 residues long. The V end was cut by 5 bases, the J end by 5 bases, with 12 bases between.

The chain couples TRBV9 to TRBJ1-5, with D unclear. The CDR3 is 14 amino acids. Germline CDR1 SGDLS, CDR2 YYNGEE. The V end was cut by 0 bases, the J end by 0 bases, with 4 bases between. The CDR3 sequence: CASSVADSNQPQHF. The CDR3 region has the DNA TGTGCCAGCAGCGTAGCGGATAGCAATCAGCCCCAGCATTTT.

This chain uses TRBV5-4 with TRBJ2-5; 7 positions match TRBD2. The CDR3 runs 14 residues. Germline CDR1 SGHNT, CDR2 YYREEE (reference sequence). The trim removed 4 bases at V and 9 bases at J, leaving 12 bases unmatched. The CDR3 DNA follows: TGTGCCAGCAGCCGACGGGGGGACGCTCAGCCCCAGTACTTC. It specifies CASSRRGDAQPQYF. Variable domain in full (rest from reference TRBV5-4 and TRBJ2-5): ETGVTQSPTHLIKTRGQQVTLRCSSQSGHNTVSWYQQALGQGPQFIFQYYREEENGRGNFPPRFSGLQFPNYSSELNVNALELDDSALYLCASSRRGDAQPQYFGPGTRLLVL.

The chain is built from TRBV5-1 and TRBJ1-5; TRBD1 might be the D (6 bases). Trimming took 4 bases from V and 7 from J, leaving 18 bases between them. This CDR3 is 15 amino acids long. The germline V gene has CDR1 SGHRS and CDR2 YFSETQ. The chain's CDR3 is CASSLTGAEGQPQHF. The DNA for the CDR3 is TGCGCCAGCAGCCTGACAGGAGCGGAGGGACAGCCCCAGCATTTT.

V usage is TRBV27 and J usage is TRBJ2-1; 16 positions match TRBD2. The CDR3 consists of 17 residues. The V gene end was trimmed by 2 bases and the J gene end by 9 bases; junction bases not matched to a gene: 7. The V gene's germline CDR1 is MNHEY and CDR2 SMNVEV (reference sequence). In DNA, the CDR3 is TGTGCCAGCAGTTTAGGGGGACTAGCGGGGGGGCCAGGTGAGCAGTTCTTC. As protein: CASSLGGLAGGPGEQFF.

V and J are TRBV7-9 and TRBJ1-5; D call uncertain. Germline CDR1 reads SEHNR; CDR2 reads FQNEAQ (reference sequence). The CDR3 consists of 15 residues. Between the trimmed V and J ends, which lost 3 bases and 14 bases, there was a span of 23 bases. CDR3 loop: CASSLARTSGSYEHF. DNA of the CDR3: TGTGCCAGCAGCTTGGCCCGGACTAGCGGGAGTTACGAGCATTTT.

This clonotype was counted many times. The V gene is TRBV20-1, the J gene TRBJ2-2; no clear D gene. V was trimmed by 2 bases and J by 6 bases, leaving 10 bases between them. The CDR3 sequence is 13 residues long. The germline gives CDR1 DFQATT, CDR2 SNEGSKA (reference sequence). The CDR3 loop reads CSARTVSAGELFF. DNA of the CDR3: TGCAGTGCTAGAACTGTCTCGGCCGGGGAGCTGTTTTTT.

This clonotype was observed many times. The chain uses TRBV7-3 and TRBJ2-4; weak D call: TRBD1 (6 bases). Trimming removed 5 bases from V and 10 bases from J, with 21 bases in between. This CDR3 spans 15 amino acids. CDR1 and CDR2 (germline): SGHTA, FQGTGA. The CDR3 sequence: CASSASGTRFSIQYF. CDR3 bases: TGTGCCAGCAGCGCATCCGGGACACGCTTTTCTATTCAGTACTTC.

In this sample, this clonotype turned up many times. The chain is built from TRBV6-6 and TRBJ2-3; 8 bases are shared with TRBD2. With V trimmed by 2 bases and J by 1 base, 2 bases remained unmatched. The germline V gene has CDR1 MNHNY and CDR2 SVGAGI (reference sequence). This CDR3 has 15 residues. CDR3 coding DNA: TGTGCCAGCAGTTACCTCGGGAGGGGCACAGATACGCAGTATTTT. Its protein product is CASSYLGRGTDTQYF.

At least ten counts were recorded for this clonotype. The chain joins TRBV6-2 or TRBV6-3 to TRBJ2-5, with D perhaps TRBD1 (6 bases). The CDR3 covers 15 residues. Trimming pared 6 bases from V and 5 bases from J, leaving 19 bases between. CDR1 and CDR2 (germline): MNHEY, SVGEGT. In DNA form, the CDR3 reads TGTGCCAGCAGGGGGGCCTCACTAACGATGGAGACCCAGTACTTC. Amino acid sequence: CASRGASLTMETQYF.

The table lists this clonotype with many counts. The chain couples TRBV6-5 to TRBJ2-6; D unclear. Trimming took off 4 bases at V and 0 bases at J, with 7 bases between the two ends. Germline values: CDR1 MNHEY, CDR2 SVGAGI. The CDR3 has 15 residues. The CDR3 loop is CASSLGTSGANVLTF. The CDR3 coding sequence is TGTGCCAGCAGTTTGGGCACCTCTGGGGCCAACGTCCTGACTTTC.

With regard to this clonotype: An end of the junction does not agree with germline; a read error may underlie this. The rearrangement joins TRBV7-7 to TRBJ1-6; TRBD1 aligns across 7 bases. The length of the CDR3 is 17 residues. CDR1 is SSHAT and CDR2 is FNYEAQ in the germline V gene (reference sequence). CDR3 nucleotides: TGTGCTAGCAGACCCGGGACAGACCGTTTCCCATTGTCACCCCTCCACTTT. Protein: CASRPGTDRFPLSPLHF.

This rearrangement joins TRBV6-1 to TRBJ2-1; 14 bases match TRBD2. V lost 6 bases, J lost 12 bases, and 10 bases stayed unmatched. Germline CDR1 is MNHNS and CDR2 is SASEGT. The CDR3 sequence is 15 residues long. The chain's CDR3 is CASSETSGGADTQFF. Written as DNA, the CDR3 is TGTGCCAGCAGCGAGACTAGCGGGGGGGCAGATACGCAGTTCTTC.

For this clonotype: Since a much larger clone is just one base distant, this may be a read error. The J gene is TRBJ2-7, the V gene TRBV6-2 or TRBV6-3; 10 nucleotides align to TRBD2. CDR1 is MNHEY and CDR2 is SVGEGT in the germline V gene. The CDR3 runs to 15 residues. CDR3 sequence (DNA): TGTGCCGGCAGATCGATGGCTAGCGGGAGCCACGAGCAGTACTTC. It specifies CAGRSMASGSHEQYF.

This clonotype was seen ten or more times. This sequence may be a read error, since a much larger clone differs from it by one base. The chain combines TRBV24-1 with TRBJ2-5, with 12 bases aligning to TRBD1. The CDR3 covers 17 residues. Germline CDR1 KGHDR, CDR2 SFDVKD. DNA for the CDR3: TGTGCCACCAGTGAGGATGGTGGGACAGGGGGCCCAGAGGCCCAGTACTTC. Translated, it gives CATSEDGGTGGPEAQYF.

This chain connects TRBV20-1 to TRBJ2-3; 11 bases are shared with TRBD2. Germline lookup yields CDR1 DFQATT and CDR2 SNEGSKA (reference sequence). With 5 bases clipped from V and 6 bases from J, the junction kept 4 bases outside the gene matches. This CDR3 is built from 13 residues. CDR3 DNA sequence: TGCAGTGCTGGATCTAGCGGGAGGGATACGCAGTATTTT. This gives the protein CSAGSSGRDTQYF.

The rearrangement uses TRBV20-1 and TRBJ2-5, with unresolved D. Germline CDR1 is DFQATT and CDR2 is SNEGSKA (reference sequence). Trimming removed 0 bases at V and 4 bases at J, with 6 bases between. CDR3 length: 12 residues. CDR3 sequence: CSARDGLETQYF. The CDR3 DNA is TGCAGTGCTAGAGATGGGCTAGAGACCCAGTACTTC.

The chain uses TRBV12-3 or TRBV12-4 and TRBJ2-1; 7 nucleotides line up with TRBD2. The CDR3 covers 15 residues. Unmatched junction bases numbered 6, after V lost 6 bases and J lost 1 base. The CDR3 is CASRYSGHSYNEQFF. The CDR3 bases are TGTGCCAGCAGATATAGCGGGCATTCCTACAATGAGCAGTTCTTC.

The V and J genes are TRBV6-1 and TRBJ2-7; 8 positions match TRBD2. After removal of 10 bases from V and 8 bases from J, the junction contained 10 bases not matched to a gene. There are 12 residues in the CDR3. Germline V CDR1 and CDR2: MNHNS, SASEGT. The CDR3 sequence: CATTGGGHKQYF. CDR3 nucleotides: TGTGCCACTACGGGAGGGGGACACAAGCAGTACTTC.

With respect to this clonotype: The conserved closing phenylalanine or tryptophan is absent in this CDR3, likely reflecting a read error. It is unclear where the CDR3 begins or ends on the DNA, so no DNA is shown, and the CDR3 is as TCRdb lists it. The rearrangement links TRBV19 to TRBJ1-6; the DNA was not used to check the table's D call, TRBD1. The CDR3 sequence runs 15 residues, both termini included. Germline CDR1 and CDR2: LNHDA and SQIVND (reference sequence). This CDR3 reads CASSIDGTRIQYFGA.

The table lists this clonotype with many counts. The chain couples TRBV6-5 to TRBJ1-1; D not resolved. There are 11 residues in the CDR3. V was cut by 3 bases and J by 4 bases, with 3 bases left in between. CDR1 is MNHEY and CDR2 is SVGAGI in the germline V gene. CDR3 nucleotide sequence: TGTGCCAGCAGTTATGGCACTGAAGCTTTCTTT. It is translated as CASSYGTEAFF.